Detailed here is one TCR beta chain. Its antigen is unidentified. The sample is drawn from a study of shared clonotypes between healthy human individuals. Whole-study context: Contributing individuals were two females and a few males aged 18 to 49. Study observations and caveats: Clonotype sharing among donors, it was expected, would be affected by sequencing depth.

The CDR3 totals 13 residues. Germline assignment: CDR1 MNHEY and CDR2 SVGAGI. V was clipped by 5 bases and J by 4 bases, with 9 bases between them. In the authors' methods: ImmunoSEQ output held junction-only sequences without quality scores, so filtering differed. TCRdb keeps only in-frame clones here, not all; method: immunoSEQ multiplex PCR. The D gene and trimming were derived from the DNA, and the V and J assignments and clone size from that table. The sample includes more than 2 million clones, approximately 94% of them seen just once. Naive CD8 cells comprised CD45RO-negative, CCR7-positively selected cells, excluding terminally differentiated effector memory CD45RA+ cells.

This sequence joins TRBV6-5 and TRBJ1-5; D is undetermined. The sequenced sample was naive CD8+ T cells sorted from blood. This clonotype was obtained from a man between 18 and 35 years old in good health. The CDR3 nucleotides read TGTGCCAGCAGTCTATCCACTAATCAGCCCCAGCATTTT. This gives the protein CASSLSTNQPQHF.